This T cell receptor (beta chain) was obtained from a study of Ad26.COV2.S vaccination and SARS-CoV-2 variants. Treatment given: over 15 received Ad26.COV2.S at low or high dose, single or two shots; roughly five received placebo; per-sample allocation not given. Collection of the samples took place on day 63 after the first injection of vaccine or placebo. Wuhan-strain SARS-CoV-2 spike was expressed by the Ad26 vector that made up the vaccine. The germline V and J ends were trimmed by 3 bases and 6 bases, with 14 bases remaining between them. This CDR3 region has 15 residues. From germline, CDR1 is MNHEY and CDR2 SMNVEV (reference sequence). On this clone itself: What it recognizes is unknown.

General study results and limits: Marked by substantial breadth, spike-specific CD8+ and CD4+ T cell responses were reportedly seen after vaccination.

Some clones are missing from TCRdb's copy, which holds only in-frame ones; the method was immunoSEQ multiplex PCR. The sample lists fewer than 500,000 clones, roughly 90% occurring once. The starting material was peripheral blood, obtained in a trial of Ad26.COV2.S vaccine versus placebo. The TCR comes from a person aged 18-65 years who received the Ad26.COV2.S COVID-19 vaccine or a placebo. The rearrangement joins TRBV27 to TRBJ2-2; the D gene is possibly TRBD2 (6 bases). This CDR3 reads CASSFWRGIAGELFF. The DNA for the CDR3 is TGTGCCAGCAGTTTTTGGAGGGGCATCGCCGGGGAGCTGTTTTTT.